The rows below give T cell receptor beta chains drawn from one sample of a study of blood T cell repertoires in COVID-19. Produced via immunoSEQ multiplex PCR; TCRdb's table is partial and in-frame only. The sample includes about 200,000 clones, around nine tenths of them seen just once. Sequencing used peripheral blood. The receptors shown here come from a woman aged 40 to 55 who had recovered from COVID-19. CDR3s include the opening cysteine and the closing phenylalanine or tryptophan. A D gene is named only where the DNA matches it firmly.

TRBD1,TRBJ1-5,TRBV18,CASSPRQGNQPQHF
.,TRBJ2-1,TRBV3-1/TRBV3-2,CASSQDYQGRSYNEQFF
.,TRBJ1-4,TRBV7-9,CASSPHGGAANEKLFF
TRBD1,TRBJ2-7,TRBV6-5,CASTAGTGGREQYF
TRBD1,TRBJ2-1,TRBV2,CASSRDRDYNEQFF
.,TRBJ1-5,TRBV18,CASSKAGGGNQPQHF
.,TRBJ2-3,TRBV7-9,CASSLVGGSTDTQYF
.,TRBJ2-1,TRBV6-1,CASSELALYNEQFF
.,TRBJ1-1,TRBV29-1,CSVAYTEAFF
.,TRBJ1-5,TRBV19,CASSAQGGPNQPQHF
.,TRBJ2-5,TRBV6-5,CASTRRSWETQYF
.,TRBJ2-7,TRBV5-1,CASSLVGGSYEQYF
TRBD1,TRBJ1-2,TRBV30,CAWREGTGRKYTF
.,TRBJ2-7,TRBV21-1,CASSKGSQSYEQYF
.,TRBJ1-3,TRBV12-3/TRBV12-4,CASSLAGGYTIYF
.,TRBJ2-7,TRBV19,CASSRGTYEQYF
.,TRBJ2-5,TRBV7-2,CASSPAGETQYF
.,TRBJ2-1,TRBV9,CASSVVGQGGEQFF
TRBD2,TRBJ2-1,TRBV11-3,CASSLVGTSGYNEQFF
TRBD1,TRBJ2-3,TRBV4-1,CASSHGDRLADTQYF
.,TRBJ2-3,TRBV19,CASSSSGGTDTQYF
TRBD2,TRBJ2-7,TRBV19,CASSGAGLAGTYEQYF
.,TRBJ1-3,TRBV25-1,CASCSSGNTIYF
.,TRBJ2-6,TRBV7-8,CASSLTGSGANVLTF
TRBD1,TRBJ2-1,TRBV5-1,CASGQGKNEQFF
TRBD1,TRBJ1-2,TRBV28,CASSSSRDRGRQGYTF
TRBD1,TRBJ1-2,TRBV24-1,CATSETGRGYTF
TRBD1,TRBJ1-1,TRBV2,CASREAHGTAEAFF
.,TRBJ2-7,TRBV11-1,CASSLDRYYEQYF
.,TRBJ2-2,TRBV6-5,CASTRGRTNTGELFF
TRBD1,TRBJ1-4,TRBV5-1,CASSLNGQGVNEKLFF
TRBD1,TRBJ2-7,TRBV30,CAWAQDRALYEQYF
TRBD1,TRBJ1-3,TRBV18,CASSPGQSSGNTIYF
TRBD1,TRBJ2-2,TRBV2,CASTRSLRTGIIGELFF
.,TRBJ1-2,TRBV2,CASTGTNYGYTF
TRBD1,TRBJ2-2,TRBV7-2,CASSLGQVLPGELFF
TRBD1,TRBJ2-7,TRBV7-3,CASSPRGQGLDEQYF
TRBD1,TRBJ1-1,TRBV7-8,CASSPDSVGTVHTEAFF
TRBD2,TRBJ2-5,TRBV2,CASSSQLAGEETQYF
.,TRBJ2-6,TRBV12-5,CASGVRGHSGANVLTF
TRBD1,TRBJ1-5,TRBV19,CASSIEVRTGVNQPQHF
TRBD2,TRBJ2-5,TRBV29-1,CSVEGLAGGPKTQYF